These 22 T cell receptor beta chains were all obtained from the same sample, sequenced in a study of blood T cell repertoires in COVID-19. Produced via immunoSEQ multiplex PCR; TCRdb's table is partial and in-frame only. In the table there are roughly 200,000 clones, around nine tenths of which are singletons. Sequencing was done on a sample of peripheral blood. The origin of the receptors is a woman aged 18-29 years who had recovered from COVID-19.

This clone was recorded once. The V call is TRBV19, the J call TRBJ1-1; D call uncertain. CDR1 is LNHDA, CDR2 SQIVND, per germline (reference sequence). This CDR3 is 14 amino acids long. V lost 7 bases, J lost 2 bases, and 14 bases lay in between. CDR3 DNA sequence: TGTGCCAGTAAGGATCGGGAAGGAAACACTGAAGCTTTCTTT. Translation: CASKDREGNTEAFF. The entire variable domain, with the rest obtained from reference TRBV19 and TRBJ1-1, is as follows: DGGITQSPKYLFRKEGQNVTLSCEQNLNHDAMYWYRQDPGQGLRLIYYSQIVNDFQKGDIAEGYSVSREKKESFPLTVTSAQKNPTAFYLCASKDREGNTEAFFGQGTRLTVV.

The chain has TRBV6-5 and TRBJ2-4, with TRBD1 as a possible D gene (6 bases). The CDR3 runs to 14 residues. V was pared by 6 bases and J by 0 bases, with 9 bases between. CDR1 is MNHEY, CDR2 SVGAGI, per germline. CDR3 sequence: CASSLGGAKNIQYF. In DNA form, the CDR3 reads TGTGCCAGCAGCCTAGGGGGAGCCAAAAACATTCAGTACTTC.

V is TRBV9 and J is TRBJ1-2, with 9 bases identical to TRBD1. This CDR3 comprises 13 residues. With 5 bases clipped from V and 4 bases from J, the junction kept 3 bases outside the gene matches. The germline CDR1 and CDR2 sequences are SGDLS and YYNGEE. CDR3 region: CASSATGGYGYTF. In DNA, the CDR3 is TGTGCCAGCAGTGCGACAGGGGGCTATGGCTACACCTTC. The full variable domain, in which reference TRBV9 and TRBJ1-2 provide the parts outside the CDR3, is DSGVTQTPKHLITATGQRVTLRCSPRSGDLSVYWYQQSLDQGLQFLIQYYNGEERAKGNILERFSAQQFPDLHSELNLSSLELGDSALYFCASSATGGYGYTFGSGTRLTVV.

This chain links TRBV18 with TRBJ1-2; perhaps TRBD1 as D (5 bases). Germline-derived CDR1 and CDR2 are KGHSH and LQKENI. Trimming stripped 2 bases from V and 3 bases from J, with 10 bases between. The CDR3 runs to 14 residues. CDR3 amino acids: CASSPRARDYGYTF. CDR3 DNA sequence: TGTGCCAGCTCACCAAGGGCCAGGGACTATGGCTACACCTTC.

The chain couples TRBV27 to TRBJ1-2; no clear D. Between the trimmed V and J ends, which lost 0 bases and 1 base, there was a span of 9 bases. The CDR3 is 15 residues long. The germline V gene encodes CDR1 MNHEY and CDR2 SMNVEV (reference sequence). The CDR3 spells CASSLSPYINYGYTF. DNA of the CDR3: TGTGCCAGCAGTTTATCGCCCTATATTAACTATGGCTACACCTTC.

CDR3 nucleotides: TGTGCCAGCAGTTTGGGACAGGGTTATTCACCCCTCCACTTT. It specifies CASSLGQGYSPLHF. This rearrangement joins TRBV27 to TRBJ1-6, with 9 bases identical to TRBD1. The CDR3 runs to 14 residues. Germline V CDR1 and CDR2: MNHEY, SMNVEV (reference sequence). V lost 3 bases, J lost 8 bases, and 2 bases stayed unmatched.

This sequence joins TRBV6-2 or TRBV6-3 and TRBJ1-6; D is unresolved. The CDR3 loop spans 15 amino acids. V lost 2 bases, J lost 8 bases, and 13 bases lay in between. The V gene's germline CDR1 is MNHEY and CDR2 SVGEGT. CDR3 sequence: CASSYPGGVHSPLHF. In nucleotides, the CDR3 is TGTGCCAGCAGTTACCCCGGAGGCGTTCATTCACCCCTCCACTTT.

This clone has only one observation. V and J are TRBV7-2 and TRBJ2-1; a possible D gene is TRBD2 (6 bases). Germline V gene data show CDR1 as SGHTA and CDR2 as FQGNSA. The CDR3 has 16 residues. V lost 2 bases and J lost 1, with 12 bases in between. CDR3 protein: CASSLRLDYSYNEQFF. The CDR3 nucleotides are TGTGCCAGCAGCTTAAGACTGGACTATTCCTACAATGAGCAGTTCTTC.

This chain uses TRBV11-2 with TRBJ2-3; 9 nucleotides line up with TRBD1. Germline V gene sequence: CDR1 SGHAT, CDR2 FQNNGV. J lost 4 bases, V lost 4 bases, and 6 bases had no gene match. The CDR3 is 15 amino acids. CDR3 sequence: CASSSGQGYADTQYF. The CDR3 DNA sequence: TGTGCCAGCAGCTCCGGACAGGGGTACGCAGATACGCAGTATTTT.

Remarks on this clone: One junction end disagrees with the germline gene, perhaps due to a read error. Here the CDR3 reads CSADLRDGGVF. CDR3 bases: TGCAGTGCAGACCTTCGGGACGGGGGGGTCTTC. The chain employs TRBV20-1 and TRBJ2-1; 8 bases fit TRBD2. Germline V gene sequence: CDR1 DFQATT, CDR2 SNEGSKA (reference sequence). CDR3 size: 11 residues.

The CDR3 sequence is CASSRHSQWMDTQYF. For the CDR3, the DNA is TGTGCCAGCAGCCGGCACAGCCAGTGGATGGATACGCAGTATTTT. The V and J genes are TRBV3-1 (or the pseudogene TRBV3-2) and TRBJ2-3; D is uncertain. The CDR3 sequence is 15 residues long. Trimming stripped 4 bases from V and 6 bases from J, with 17 bases between. The germline V gene encodes CDR1 LGHDT and CDR2 YNNKEL (reference sequence).

This clone turned up a few times. This CDR3 reads CASSLYSDGYTF. The CDR3 region has the DNA TGTGCCAGCTCACTGTATAGTGATGGCTACACCTTC. J is TRBJ1-2 and V is TRBV18; D unresolved. This CDR3 contains 12 residues. CDR1 is KGHSH and CDR2 is LQKENI in the germline V gene. V shed 4 bases and J shed 6 bases, with 9 bases lying between them.

This CDR3 reads CASSMGGYGYTF. In nucleotides, the CDR3 is TGTGCTAGTTCTATGGGGGGCTATGGCTACACCTTC. The V gene is TRBV12-5, the J gene TRBJ1-2, with D possibly matching TRBD1 (5 bases). Germline lookup yields CDR1 LGHNT and CDR2 FRNRAP. Trimming removed 8 bases at V and 4 bases at J, with 11 bases between. There are 12 residues in the CDR3.

This sequence joins TRBV24-1 and TRBJ1-2; 8 nucleotides align to TRBD1. This CDR3 is built from 14 residues. The V gene's germline CDR1 is KGHDR and CDR2 SFDVKD. The junction had 6 bases not matched to a gene; V was cut back by 5 bases and J by 5 bases. The CDR3 protein is CATSAQGVKYGYTF. The CDR3 DNA is TGTGCCACCAGTGCACAGGGGGTAAAGTATGGCTACACCTTC.

This clone has just one count. The chain joins TRBV19 to TRBJ2-7, with TRBD1 matching 7 bases. The germline V gene has CDR1 LNHDA and CDR2 SQIVND (reference sequence). The V segment lost 5 bases and the J segment 2 bases; nucleotides outside the gene matches: 6. The CDR3 runs 14 residues. In DNA form, the CDR3 reads TGTGCCAGTAGTGCAAGACAGGGACCCTACGAGCAGTACGTC. Its translation is CASSARQGPYEQYV.

This clone was seen a handful of times. The V gene is TRBV6-2 or TRBV6-3, the J gene TRBJ1-5; a possible D gene is TRBD1 (6 bases). V gave up 5 bases and J gave up 1 base, with 18 bases separating them. The CDR3 is 17 amino acids. Looked up from germline, CDR1 is MNHEY and CDR2 is SVGEGT. Here the CDR3 reads CASSDNPRQVSNQPQHF. Written as DNA, the CDR3 is TGTGCCAGCAGTGACAACCCCCGACAGGTCAGCAATCAGCCCCAGCATTTT.

This chain uses TRBV7-2 with TRBJ2-3, with 7 positions matching TRBD2. Germline CDR1 is SGHTA and CDR2 is FQGNSA. CDR3 length: 14 amino acids. J lost 6 bases, V lost 0 bases, and 3 bases had no gene match. For the CDR3, the DNA is TGTGCCAGCAGCTTAGCGGGGGGGAGGGATACGCAGTATTTT. It encodes CASSLAGGRDTQYF. Together with reference TRBV7-2 and TRBJ2-3, the CDR3 gives the full variable domain: GAGVSQSPSNKVTEKGKDVELRCDPISGHTALYWYRQSLGQGLEFLIYFQGNSAPDKSGLPSDRFSAERTGGSVSTLTIQRTQQEDSAVYLCASSLAGGRDTQYFGPGTRLTVL.

The genes are TRBV28 and TRBJ1-1, with D unclear. V lost 7 bases and J lost 0, with 9 bases in between. The CDR3 is made up of 13 amino acids. CDR1 and CDR2 from the germline V gene are MDHEN and SYDVKM. Here the CDR3 DNA reads TGTGCCAGCACCAAGACTGTGAACACTGAAGCTTTCTTT. This codes for CASTKTVNTEAFF.

CDR3 loop: CAISEPHPGVLETQYF. The CDR3 nucleotides are TGTGCCATCAGTGAGCCGCACCCGGGGGTGTTGGAGACCCAGTACTTC. The V call is TRBV10-3, the J call TRBJ2-5; TRBD2 might be the D (6 bases). This CDR3 region has 16 residues. V shed 2 bases and J shed 5 bases, with 18 bases lying between them. CDR1 and CDR2 from the germline V gene are ENHRY and SYGVKD.

The chain has TRBV9 and TRBJ2-2, with 8 bases fitting TRBD2. The CDR3 is 15 residues long. The ends lost 5 bases at V and 6 bases at J; junction bases unmatched: 9. Germline V lookup: CDR1 SGDLS, CDR2 YYNGEE. Written as DNA, the CDR3 is TGTGCCAGCAGACAACCGGGACTAGAGTCCGGGGAGCTGTTTTTT. Translating gives CASRQPGLESGELFF.

This clone is a singleton in its sample. The CDR3 loop is CASSYSGQGGYNEQFF. The CDR3 DNA follows: TGTGCCAGCAGTTACTCTGGACAGGGCGGGTACAATGAGCAGTTCTTC. This rearrangement joins TRBV6-5 to TRBJ2-1; TRBD1 aligns across 8 bases. Germline assignment: CDR1 MNHEY and CDR2 SVGAGI. This CDR3 spans 16 amino acids. The V and J ends lost 0 bases and 4 bases, in that order; junction bases with no gene match: 5.

The genes are TRBV5-1 and TRBJ1-2; 8 bases are shared with TRBD1. Per germline, CDR1 SGHRS and CDR2 YFSETQ. The CDR3 spans 16 residues. V lost 1 base and J lost 0; bases outside the gene matches: 5. CDR3 in amino acids: CASSLTGGVANYGYTF. In DNA, the CDR3 is TGCGCCAGCAGCTTGACAGGGGGAGTAGCTAACTATGGCTACACCTTC.